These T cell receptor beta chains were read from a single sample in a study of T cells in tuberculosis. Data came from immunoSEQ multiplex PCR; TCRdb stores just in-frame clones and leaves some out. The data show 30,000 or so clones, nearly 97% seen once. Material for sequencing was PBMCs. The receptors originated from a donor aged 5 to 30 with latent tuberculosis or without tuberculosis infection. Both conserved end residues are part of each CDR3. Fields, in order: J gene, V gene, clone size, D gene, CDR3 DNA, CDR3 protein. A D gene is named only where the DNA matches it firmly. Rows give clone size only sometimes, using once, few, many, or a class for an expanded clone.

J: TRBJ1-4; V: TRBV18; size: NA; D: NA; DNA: TGTGCCAGCTCACCATCCCAGGGATTTAATGAAAAACTGTTTTTT; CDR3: CASSPSQGFNEKLFF
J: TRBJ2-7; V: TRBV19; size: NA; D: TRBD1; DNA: TGTGCCTCAACTCGGACAGGAGAAACCTACGAGCAGTACTTC; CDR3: CASTRTGETYEQYF
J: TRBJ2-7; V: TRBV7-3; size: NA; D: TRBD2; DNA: TGTGCCAGCAGCCTCCAGCGGGGGAGCGAGCAGTACTTC; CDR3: CASSLQRGSEQYF
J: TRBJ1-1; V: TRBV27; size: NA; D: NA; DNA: TGTGCCAGCAGACGGGGGACCATGAACACTGAAGCTTTCTTT; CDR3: CASRRGTMNTEAFF
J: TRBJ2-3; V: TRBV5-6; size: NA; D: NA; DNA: TGTGCCAGCAGCTCCCGGGTCTTTAGCACAGATACGCAGTATTTT; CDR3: CASSSRVFSTDTQYF
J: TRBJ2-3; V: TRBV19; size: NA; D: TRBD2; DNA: TGTGCCAGTAGTATGTATCTAGCGGGAATTTTTACAGATACGCAGTATTTT; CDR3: CASSMYLAGIFTDTQYF
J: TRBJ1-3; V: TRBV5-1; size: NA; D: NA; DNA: TGCGCCAGCAGCTTCCAAGCGGGCCACTCTGGAAACACCATATATTTT; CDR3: CASSFQAGHSGNTIYF
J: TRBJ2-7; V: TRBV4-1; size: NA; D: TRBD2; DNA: TGCGCCAGCAGCCAAGTTAGCGGGGAGCTCTACGAGCAGTACTTC; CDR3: CASSQVSGELYEQYF
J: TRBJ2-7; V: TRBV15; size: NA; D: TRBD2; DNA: TGTGCCACCAGTGATAGCGGGAGTGGTGAGCAGTACTTC; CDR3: CATSDSGSGEQYF
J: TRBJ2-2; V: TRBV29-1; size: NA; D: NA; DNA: TGCAGCGTGCATACAGACGCGAACACCGGGGAGCTGTTTTTT; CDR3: CSVHTDANTGELFF
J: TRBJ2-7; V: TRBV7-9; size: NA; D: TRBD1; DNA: TGTGCCAGCAGCTACACTCCCGGGACAGGGGGCTACGAGCAGTACTTC; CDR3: CASSYTPGTGGYEQYF
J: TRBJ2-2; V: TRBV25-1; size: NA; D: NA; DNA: TGTGCCAGCAGTGAAGGGCAGGGAAGCACCGGGGAGCTGTTTTTT; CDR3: CASSEGQGSTGELFF
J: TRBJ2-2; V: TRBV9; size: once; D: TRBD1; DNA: TGTGCCAGCAGCCCGGGACAGGGGAGCTACGGGGAGCTGTTTTTT; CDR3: CASSPGQGSYGELFF
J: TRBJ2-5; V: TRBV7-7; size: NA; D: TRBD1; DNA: TGTGCTACCTCCGGGACAGGGGTCCAAGAGACCCAGTACTTC; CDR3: CATSGTGVQETQYF
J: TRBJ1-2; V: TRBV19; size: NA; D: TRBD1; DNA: TGTGCCAGTAGCCGCCGACAGGGGGCGGGCTATGGCTACACCTTC; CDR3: CASSRRQGAGYGYTF
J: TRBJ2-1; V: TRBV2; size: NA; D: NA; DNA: TGTGCCGGCCCCCGCCAGGGTGAGTCCAATGAGCAGTTCTTC; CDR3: CAGPRQGESNEQFF
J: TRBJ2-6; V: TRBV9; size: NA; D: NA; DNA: TGTGCCAGCAGCGTAGCGGGCTCTGGGGCCAACGTCCTGACTTTC; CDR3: CASSVAGSGANVLTF
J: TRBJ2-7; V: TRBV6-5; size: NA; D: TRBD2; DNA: TGTGCCAGCAGTTACCGAGGACTAGCGGGAGATGAGCAGTACTTC; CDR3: CASSYRGLAGDEQYF
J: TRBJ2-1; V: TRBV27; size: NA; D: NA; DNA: TGTGCCAGCAGTTCAGGATACTACAATGAGCAGTTCTTC; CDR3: CASSSGYYNEQFF
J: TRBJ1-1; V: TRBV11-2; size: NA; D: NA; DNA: TGTGCCAGCAGCTTCCGATCAGGTGGGACTGAAGCTTTCTTT; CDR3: CASSFRSGGTEAFF
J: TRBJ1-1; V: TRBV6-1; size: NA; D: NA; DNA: TGTGCCAGCAGTGAAGGTGGGGCCCTGGCTTTCTTT; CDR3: CASSEGGALAFF
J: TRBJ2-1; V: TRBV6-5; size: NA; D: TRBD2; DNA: TGTGCCAGCAGCCAGACTAGCGGATCTTACAATGAGCAGTTCTTC; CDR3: CASSQTSGSYNEQFF
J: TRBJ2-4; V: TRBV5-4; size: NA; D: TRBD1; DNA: TGTGCCAGCAGCTTTTTGGACAGGGGGCACGGAAACATTCAGTACTTC; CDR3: CASSFLDRGHGNIQYF
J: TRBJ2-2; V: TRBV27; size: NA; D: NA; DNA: TGTGCCAGCAGTTTACTCCGGACAAGGACCGGGGAGCTGTTTTTT; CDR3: CASSLLRTRTGELFF
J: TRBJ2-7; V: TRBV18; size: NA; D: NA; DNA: TGTGCCAGCTCACCGGGGGCTAGCCGCGAGCAGTACTTC; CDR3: CASSPGASREQYF
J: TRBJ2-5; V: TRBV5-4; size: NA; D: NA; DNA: TGTGCCAGCAGCTTGGCCCCCATAGAGACCCAGTACTTC; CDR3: CASSLAPIETQYF
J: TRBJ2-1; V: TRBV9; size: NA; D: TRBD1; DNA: TGTGCCAGCAGCGGAAGAACAGGGGGCAGTGAGCAGTTCTTC; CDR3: CASSGRTGGSEQFF
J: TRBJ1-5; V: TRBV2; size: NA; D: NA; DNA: TGTGCCAGCAGTGAGAGGGGCGGGGGGGATCAGCCCCAGCATTTT; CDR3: CASSERGGGDQPQHF
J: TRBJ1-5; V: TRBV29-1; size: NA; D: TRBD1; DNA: TGCAGCGTTGCCGACAGGGGCCTAGGCCAGCCCCAGCATTTT; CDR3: CSVADRGLGQPQHF
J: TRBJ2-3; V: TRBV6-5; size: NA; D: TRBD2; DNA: TGTGCCAGCAGTTACGGCGGGGGAGGCACAGATACGCAGTATTTT; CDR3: CASSYGGGGTDTQYF
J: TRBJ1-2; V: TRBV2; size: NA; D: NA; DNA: TGTGCCGCCCAGGGTTTGCACTATGGCTACACCTTC; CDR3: CAAQGLHYGYTF
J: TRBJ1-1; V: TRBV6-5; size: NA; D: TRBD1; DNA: TGTGCCAGCAGACCTAACAGGGGGGGGACTGAAGCTTTCTTT; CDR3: CASRPNRGGTEAFF
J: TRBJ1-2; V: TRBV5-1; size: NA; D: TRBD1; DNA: TGCGCCAGCAGCTCGGGCGCAGGGGGCTCTTATGGCTACACCTTC; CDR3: CASSSGAGGSYGYTF
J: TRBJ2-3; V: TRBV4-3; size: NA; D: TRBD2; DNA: TGCGCCAGCAGCCAAGGGACTAGCGGGGGGACCACAGATACGCAGTATTTT; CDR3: CASSQGTSGGTTDTQYF
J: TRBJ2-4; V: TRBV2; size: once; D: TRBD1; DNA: TGTGCCAGCAGTGAAAGGCTTAGGGGGACAGTTGAAAAAAACATTCAGTACTTC; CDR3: CASSERLRGTVEKNIQYF
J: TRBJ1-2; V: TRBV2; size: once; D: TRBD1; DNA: TGTGCCAGCAGAGTCCAGACAGGGGCTCGTGGCTACACCTTC; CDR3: CASRVQTGARGYTF
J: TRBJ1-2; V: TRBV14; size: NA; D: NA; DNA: TGTGCCAGCAGCCAAGATCGGGACTATGGCTACACCTTC; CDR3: CASSQDRDYGYTF
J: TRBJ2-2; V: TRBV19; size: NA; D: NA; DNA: TGTGCCAGTACCCCGGGGACAACGAACACCGGGGAGCTGTTTTTT; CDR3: CASTPGTTNTGELFF
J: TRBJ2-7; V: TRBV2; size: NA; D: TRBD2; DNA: TGTGCCAGCAGAACCCTAGCGGGAGTTCCCGAGCAGTACTTC; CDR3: CASRTLAGVPEQYF
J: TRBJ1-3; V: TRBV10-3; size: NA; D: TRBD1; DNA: TGTGCCATCAGCGGGGACAGCTTAAACACCATATATTTT; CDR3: CAISGDSLNTIYF
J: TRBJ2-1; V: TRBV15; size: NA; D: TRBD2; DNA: TGTGCCACCAGCAGAGATTCAACTAGCGGATACAATGAGCAGTTCTTC; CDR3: CATSRDSTSGYNEQFF
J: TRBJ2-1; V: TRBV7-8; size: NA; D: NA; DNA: TGTGCCAGCAGCCCGTCTACAGGGAATGAGCAGTTCTTC; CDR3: CASSPSTGNEQFF
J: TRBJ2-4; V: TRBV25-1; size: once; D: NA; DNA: TGTGCCAGCAGTGAAACAGAACTCAAAAACATTCAGTACTTC; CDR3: CASSETELKNIQYF
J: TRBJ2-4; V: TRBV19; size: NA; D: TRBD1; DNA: TGTGCCAGTAGTAGGGACAGGGTGTCCAAAAACATTCAGTACTTC; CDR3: CASSRDRVSKNIQYF
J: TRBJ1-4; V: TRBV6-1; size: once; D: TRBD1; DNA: TGTGCCAGCACCCACCCCGACAGGGTTAATGAAAAACTGTTTTTT; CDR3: CASTHPDRVNEKLFF
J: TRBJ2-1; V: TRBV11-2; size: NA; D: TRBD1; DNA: TGTGCCAGCAGCTTAGAGTTGGGGACAGGGGGAGCCTACAATGAGCAGTTCTTC; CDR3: CASSLELGTGGAYNEQFF
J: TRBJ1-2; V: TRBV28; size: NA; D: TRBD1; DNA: TGTGCCAGCAGTCATGGGGGGATGGCAGGGGGAAATGGCTACACCTTC; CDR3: CASSHGGMAGGNGYTF